This TCR beta chain was profiled in a study of shared clonotypes between healthy human individuals (dated by TCRdb to the early 2020s). Study-level background: A few men and two women, aged 18 to 49 years, made up the cohort. Per donor, leukapheresis produced somewhere between about 0.94 and 9.5 billion PBMCs. To increase sequencing depth and limit assay-specific biases, different laboratories used diverse techniques to prepare libraries and sequence TCR repertoires. For each donor, CD4 naive and CD4 memory were each run on three plates, CD8 naive on two plates, and CD8 memory on one plate. To estimate repertoire size and how much clonotypes are shared between individuals, the study performed deep sequencing of blood TCR repertoires from a handful of healthy adults.

The paper's findings and limits, for the study overall: Sampling was restricted to blood, and TCR repertoires in tissues likely differ from the TCR repertoires found in blood. Even with the large sequencing depth, rarefaction of the sorted-subset datasets indicated that sequencing was incomplete. Compared with non-shared clonotypes, clonotypes shared by all four sorted-subset donors had higher generation probabilities. Based on pairwise subsampling, the degree of clonotype sharing among donors was expected to be affected by sequencing depth. Naive subsets generally had larger estimated clonotype richness than memory subsets. Because the study included only a small number of donors, the genetic and exposure-history diversity represented was limited. Across a few donors, approximately 5% of naive CD4, over 3% of naive CD8, 2% to 2.5% of memory CD4, and over 0.35% of memory CD8 clonotypes were shared.

TCR CDR3 regions were amplified from genomic DNA by multiplex PCR using the deep immunoSEQ assay. Genomic DNA extracted from each cell subset was distributed evenly over all wells of several immunoSEQ 96-well plates, and each plate served as one replicate. For sorted subsets, roughly 200 ng genomic DNA, equal to about 30,000 T cell genomes, was loaded into each replicate PCR. Purified libraries were quantified with a Qubit 3.0 fluorometer, sized on a Bioanalyzer 2100, and re-quantified with the KAPA Library Quantification kit. Every immunoSEQ 96-well plate was sequenced on a separate single-read 150-cycle Illumina NextSeq 550 flow cell. In the authors' own workflow: Because the immunoSEQ output held only junctional sequences and lacked quality scores, the filtering could not match the filtering applied to full-length reads. To assign V/J genes and CDR3, sequences were annotated against IMGT germline references using PyIR, a Python wrapper for IgBLAST v1.9. Any read was removed if the V/J assignment was weak (E-value above 1e-6), the CDR3 was missing, or the read contained stop codons, out-of-frame junctions, or ambiguous translated residues. V3J clonotypes were defined as sequences sharing an identical inferred V gene, J gene, and CDR3 amino acid sequence. The percentage overlap between two repertoires was calculated by dividing the number of shared unique clonotypes by the size of the smaller repertoire. Richness of each repertoire was evaluated using RTK rarefaction, the Chao1 estimator, and Recon v2.1 estimates of unobserved clonotypes. Generation probabilities were computed with OLGA for all TCRbeta clonotypes obtained by the gDNA method from a handful of donors. TCRdb holds this immuneACCESS table with in-frame rearrangements only. Some clones are missing; in checked studies, unresolved V genes explain under half, and the rest has no known cause. V and J calls and clone size are given by that table; D and trimming were obtained from the DNA. For this sample there are around 1.5 million clones; around 98% appear just once. The leading ten clones occupy roughly 0.45% of the sample.

Trimming removed 1 base from V and 3 bases from J, leaving 1 base between the germline ends. The CDR3 spans 11 residues, from the cysteine through the phenylalanine. The entry retains the CDR3 DNA only, 33 bases that are in frame from base 1. CDR1 MNHEY and CDR2 SMNVEV were looked up in the germline V gene (reference sequence). Healthy HIV-negative adults with no recently reported acute infections or vaccinations were included as donors. Every donor was a Caucasian adult living in Nashville, Tennessee, USA. CD4+ T cells were enriched through magnetic negative selection, after which naive cells were positively selected on CD45RA and the remaining negative fraction served as the memory subset. After blood collection by leukapheresis, PBMCs were isolated using Ficoll-Histopaque density gradient centrifugation and then cryopreserved in the vapor phase of liquid nitrogen. Analytical flow cytometry was used to check the purity and quantity of every magnetically sorted T cell population. Genomic DNA was isolated from each sorted fraction and quantified by UV absorbance on a Nanodrop 2000c.

As concerns this clone: What antigen it recognizes has not been identified. A read error is possible here, since a much larger clone lies one base away.

Source material: naive CD4+ T cells sorted from blood. This sample's cell subset or site label indicates: CD45RA+ positively selected. The rearrangement joined TRBV27 to TRBJ2-7, with the D gene not clear enough to name. The sequence came from a man aged 25-40 years in good health. The CDR3 protein: CASSLYYEQYF. The bases read TGTGCCAGCAGTTTATACTACGAGCAGTACTTC.